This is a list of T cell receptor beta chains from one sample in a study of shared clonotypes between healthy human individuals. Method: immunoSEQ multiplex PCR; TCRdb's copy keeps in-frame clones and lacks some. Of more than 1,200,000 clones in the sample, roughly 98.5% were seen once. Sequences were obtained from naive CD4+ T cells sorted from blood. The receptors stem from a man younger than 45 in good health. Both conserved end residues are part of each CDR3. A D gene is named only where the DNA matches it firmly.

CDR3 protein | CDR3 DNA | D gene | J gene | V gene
CSVEEAGQRAANEQFF | TGCAGCGTTGAAGAGGCCGGACAGAGAGCGGCCAATGAGCAGTTCTTC | NA | TRBJ2-1 | TRBV29-1
CASTGLGQPQHF | TGTGCCAGCACGGGGCTAGGTCAGCCCCAGCATTTT | NA | TRBJ1-5 | TRBV28
CASSLPGLAGGWTYNEQFF | TGTGCCAGCAGTTTACCAGGACTAGCGGGAGGGTGGACCTACAATGAGCAGTTCTTC | TRBD2 | TRBJ2-1 | TRBV28
CASSYGGPDTEAFF | TGTGCCAGCAGTTACGGGGGGCCAGACACTGAAGCTTTCTTT | NA | TRBJ1-1 | TRBV6-5
CASSLAPTSSYEQYF | TGTGCCAGCAGCTTAGCCCCCACTAGCTCCTACGAGCAGTACTTC | NA | TRBJ2-7 | TRBV11-1
CASSPGLAGPWETQYF | TGCGCCAGCAGCCCTGGACTAGCGGGCCCCTGGGAGACCCAGTACTTC | TRBD2 | TRBJ2-5 | TRBV5-1
CASRQGPKVTDTQYF | TGTGCCAGCAGACAGGGGCCCAAGGTCACAGATACGCAGTATTTT | TRBD1 | TRBJ2-3 | TRBV11-2
CASSSPSTGGETQYF | TGTGCCAGCAGTTCCCCCTCGACAGGGGGGGAGACCCAGTACTTC | TRBD1 | TRBJ2-5 | TRBV27
CASSLVVFGRDTDTQYF | TGCGCCAGCAGCTTGGTGGTATTCGGGAGGGACACAGATACGCAGTATTTT | TRBD2 | TRBJ2-3 | TRBV5-1
CASSPRTSGPSTDTQYF | TGTGCCAGCAGCCCCCGGACTAGCGGTCCTAGCACAGATACGCAGTATTTT | TRBD2 | TRBJ2-3 | TRBV11-3
CASSAEGVTEAFF | TGTGCCAGCAGTGCGGAGGGGGTAACTGAAGCTTTCTTT | NA | TRBJ1-1 | TRBV2
CASRRTGLGTDTQYF | TGTGCCAGTAGGAGGACAGGGCTTGGCACAGATACGCAGTATTTT | TRBD1 | TRBJ2-3 | TRBV19
CASSQGWRDPDSSYNEQFF | TGCGCCAGCAGCCAAGGATGGCGGGACCCCGACTCCTCCTACAATGAGCAGTTCTTC | NA | TRBJ2-1 | TRBV4-1
CASSPIRRDTQYF | TGTGCCAGCAGCCCGATAAGGAGGGATACGCAGTATTTT | NA | TRBJ2-3 | TRBV7-6
CASSAGGGELFF | TGTGCCAGTAGCGCGGGTGGCGGGGAGCTGTTTTTT | NA | TRBJ2-2 | TRBV19
CAWEQGKGQPQHF | TGTGCCTGGGAACAGGGTAAGGGTCAGCCCCAGCATTTT | NA | TRBJ1-5 | TRBV30
CASSLGAGDKAFF | TGTGCCAGCAGCTTGGGGGCAGGGGACAAAGCTTTCTTT | NA | TRBJ1-1 | TRBV5-4
CASSYQGLAYNEQFF | TGTGCCAGCAGTTACCAGGGACTAGCCTACAATGAGCAGTTCTTC | TRBD2 | TRBJ2-1 | TRBV6-5
CLLVAVVETQYF | TGTTTGCTGGTAGCGGTTGTTGAGACCCAGTACTTC | NA | TRBJ2-5 | TRBV7-8
CTSSHREGQDYEQYF | TGCACCAGCAGCCACCGGGAGGGCCAAGACTACGAGCAGTACTTC | NA | TRBJ2-7 | TRBV1
CASSDRANYGYTF | TGTGCCAGCAGTGACAGGGCTAACTATGGCTACACCTTC | NA | TRBJ1-2 | TRBV6-1
CASSSTDYSNQPQHF | TGTGCCAGCAGTTCGACAGACTATAGCAATCAGCCCCAGCATTTT | NA | TRBJ1-5 | TRBV28
CASSLANRQGFTEAFF | TGTGCCAGCAGCTTGGCCAATCGACAGGGGTTCACTGAAGCTTTCTTT | TRBD1 | TRBJ1-1 | TRBV5-4
CASSPGTSGWGGTGELFF | TGCGCCAGCAGCCCAGGGACTAGCGGATGGGGTGGCACCGGGGAGCTGTTTTTT | TRBD2 | TRBJ2-2 | TRBV5-1
CASSSQLRQGPHGYTF | TGTGCCAGCAGTTCCCAACTCAGACAGGGCCCACATGGCTACACCTTC | TRBD1 | TRBJ1-2 | TRBV6-5
CASSEGVYEDEQYF | TGTGCCAGCAGTGAAGGAGTCTATGAAGACGAGCAGTACTTC | NA | TRBJ2-7 | TRBV6-1
CASSLWVGENTGELFF | TGTGCCAGCAGTTTATGGGTAGGGGAGAACACCGGGGAGCTGTTTTTT | NA | TRBJ2-2 | TRBV27
CASSPRGPGANVLTF | TGTGCCAGCAGCCCCAGGGGGCCTGGGGCCAACGTCCTGACTTTC | TRBD1 | TRBJ2-6 | TRBV7-3